One and the same sample provided the 17 T cell receptor beta chains below, sequenced in a study of graft-versus-host responses after intestinal transplantation. Method: immunoSEQ multiplex PCR; TCRdb's copy keeps in-frame clones and lacks some. The repertoire consists of about 39,000 clones, with 93% occurring once and the leading ten covering 21%. What these receptors recognize is not known. The source was unstimulated CD8+ T cells sorted from spleen or lymph node cells, collected before transplant. The receptors shown here come from a human donor who was the organ donor for an intestinal transplant.

V and J are TRBV29-1 and TRBJ1-5, with D possibly matching TRBD1 (5 bases). There are 14 residues in the CDR3. Germline assignment: CDR1 SQVTM and CDR2 ANQGSEA. V was trimmed by 7 bases and J by 0 bases, leaving 13 bases between them. CDR3 sequence (DNA): TGCAGCGGATCGACAGTTAATAGCAATCAGCCCCAGCATTTT. Amino acids: CSGSTVNSNQPQHF.

The rearrangement joins TRBV9 to TRBJ2-3; D remains unclear. CDR3 length equals 14 residues. Germline V gives CDR1 SGDLS, CDR2 YYNGEE. Trimming left V 0 bases short and J 4 bases short, with 9 bases between. The CDR3 sequence is CASSVGRLSDTQYF. DNA of the CDR3: TGTGCCAGCAGCGTAGGGAGACTCTCAGATACGCAGTATTTT.

The chain is built from TRBV9 and TRBJ2-1; TRBD2 agrees at 12 bases. With V trimmed by 3 bases and J by 8 bases, 12 bases remained unmatched. The CDR3 contains 17 residues. Germline CDR1 and CDR2: SGDLS and YYNGEE. DNA of the CDR3: TGTGCCAGCAGCGAATCCCAACGACTAGCGGGAGCCTATGAGCAGTTCTTC. It is translated as CASSESQRLAGAYEQFF.

This CDR3 reads CASSLWDRVFGYTF. The CDR3 DNA is TGTGCCAGCAGCCTGTGGGACAGGGTCTTTGGCTACACCTTC. The chain recombines TRBV28 with TRBJ1-2; 9 nucleotides line up with TRBD1. V lost 6 bases, J lost 7 bases, and 9 bases stayed unmatched. Germline loops: CDR1 MDHEN, CDR2 SYDVKM. The CDR3 is made up of 14 amino acids.

The J gene is TRBJ2-3, the V gene TRBV27; D might be TRBD1 (5 bases). This CDR3 is 14 amino acids long. Trimming removed 3 bases at V and 2 bases at J, with 9 bases between. The germline gives CDR1 MNHEY, CDR2 SMNVEV (reference sequence). CDR3 amino acids: CASSFGRATDTQYF. The CDR3 DNA reads TGTGCCAGCAGTTTCGGCAGGGCCACAGATACGCAGTATTTT.

The genes are TRBV6-1 and TRBJ1-5; weak D call: TRBD1 (6 bases). This CDR3 is built from 12 residues. Trimming removed 8 bases at V and 3 bases at J, with 8 bases between. CDR1 is MNHNS and CDR2 is SASEGT in the germline V gene. CDR3 residues: CASDRFNQPQHF. The CDR3 DNA is TGTGCCAGCGACAGGTTCAATCAGCCCCAGCATTTT.

The gene calls are TRBV5-1 and TRBJ2-1, with unresolved D. Looked up from germline, CDR1 is SGHRS and CDR2 is YFSETQ. The V gene lost 2 bases and the J gene lost 9 bases, with 6 bases spanning the gap. The CDR3 runs to 11 residues. The DNA for the CDR3 is TGCGCCAGCAGCTTCGGGCTTGAGCAGTTCTTC. Translating gives CASSFGLEQFF.

The rearrangement joins TRBV4-1 to TRBJ1-1; 10 bases align to TRBD1. The germline gives CDR1 MGHRA, CDR2 YSYEKL. This CDR3 is built from 17 residues. V trimming: 5 bases; J trimming: 0 bases; junction bases outside the gene matches: 9. The CDR3 region has the DNA TGCGCCAGCAGCGAACGGGACAGGGGACCTTTGAACACTGAAGCTTTCTTT. Amino acids: CASSERDRGPLNTEAFF.

The rearrangement uses TRBV4-1 and TRBJ2-1; D is perhaps TRBD2 (6 bases). The CDR3 consists of 16 residues. CDR1 is MGHRA, CDR2 YSYEKL, per germline. V was trimmed by 1 base and J by 7 bases, leaving 17 bases between them. The CDR3 sequence is CASSQGGRDPLNEQFF. The CDR3 DNA follows: TGCGCCAGCAGCCAAGGAGGGCGGGATCCCCTGAATGAGCAGTTCTTC.

The chain carries TRBV4-1 and TRBJ2-7; D is unresolved. The CDR3 totals 14 residues. Per the germline V gene, CDR1 is MGHRA and CDR2 is YSYEKL. The V end lost 0 bases, the J end lost 7 bases, and 13 bases lay between the germline ends. The CDR3 is CASSQDPALLEQYF. In nucleotides, the CDR3 is TGCGCCAGCAGCCAAGATCCTGCCCTACTGGAGCAGTACTTC.

V and J are TRBV9 and TRBJ2-1; 13 nucleotides line up with TRBD2. V dropped 1 base and J dropped 6; count of bases not matched to a gene: 1. Germline loops: CDR1 SGDLS, CDR2 YYNGEE. The CDR3 covers 15 residues. CDR3 nucleotide sequence: TGTGCCAGCAGCGTAACTAGCGGGAGGGCCAATGAGCAGTTCTTC. It translates to CASSVTSGRANEQFF.

The chain employs TRBV27 and TRBJ2-1, with D perhaps TRBD2 (6 bases). There are 15 residues in the CDR3. From germline, CDR1 is MNHEY and CDR2 SMNVEV (reference sequence). V was clipped by 6 bases and J by 4 bases, with 16 bases between them. The CDR3, as DNA: TGTGCCAGCAGCCCCGGGGGATGGGTGTACAATGAGCAGTTCTTC. Its protein product is CASSPGGWVYNEQFF.

CDR3 in amino acids: CASSEATWGTGTPPLDGYTF. The CDR3 DNA is TGTGCCAGCAGTGAAGCGACATGGGGGACAGGGACTCCTCCTCTGGATGGCTACACCTTC. The chain recombines TRBV2 with TRBJ1-2; 9 bases align to TRBD1. CDR1 SNHLY and CDR2 FYNNEI come from the germline V gene. The ends lost 0 bases at V and 6 bases at J; junction bases unmatched: 20. The CDR3 length is 20 residues.

This chain connects TRBV7-2 to TRBJ2-7; D remains ambiguous. The CDR3 sequence is 14 residues long. Germline CDR1 and CDR2: SGHTA and FQGNSA. Deletions cut 6 bases from V and 1 base from J, with 13 bases between. The CDR3 protein is CASSFRLGSYEQYF. The CDR3 DNA sequence: TGTGCCAGCAGTTTTCGCCTGGGGTCCTACGAGCAGTACTTC.

This clone was recorded only once. The rearrangement links TRBV27 to TRBJ2-2, with D maybe TRBD1 (5 bases). From germline, CDR1 is MNHEY and CDR2 SMNVEV (reference sequence). Trimming removed 5 bases at V and 4 bases at J, with 11 bases between. This CDR3 spans 14 amino acids. CDR3 loop: CASSVRQFTGELFF. Written as DNA, the CDR3 is TGTGCCAGCAGTGTAAGACAGTTCACCGGGGAGCTGTTTTTT.

The chain joins TRBV13 to TRBJ2-7, with D perhaps matching TRBD1 (6 bases). The CDR3 runs to 12 residues. The ends were cut back, 4 bases at V and 3 bases at J, with 7 bases in the middle. The germline V gene has CDR1 PRHDT and CDR2 FYEKMQ (reference sequence). The CDR3 DNA is TGTGCCAGCAGCTCACAGGGCTACGAGCAGTACTTC. It encodes CASSSQGYEQYF. Full variable domain (outside the CDR3, taken from reference TRBV13 and TRBJ2-7): AAGVIQSPRHLIKEKRETATLKCYPIPRHDTVYWYQQGPGQDPQFLISFYEKMQSDKGSIPDRFSAQQFSDYHSELNMSSLELGDSALYFCASSSQGYEQYFGPGTRLTVT.

The CDR3 sequence: CASGGTDEQFF. CDR3 bases: TGTGCCAGCGGGGGAACTGATGAGCAGTTCTTC. J is TRBJ2-1 and V is TRBV27, with D perhaps given as TRBD1 or TRBD2 (5 bases each). V lost 8 bases and J 8 bases, leaving 10 bases between the germline ends. CDR1 is MNHEY and CDR2 is SMNVEV in the germline V gene (reference sequence). The CDR3 runs to 11 residues.